This entry features one T cell receptor (beta chain) sequence. There is no known antigen for this receptor. There are no base qualities to consult, and no much larger clone falls within one base. CDR1 and CDR2 are drawn from the germline V gene: KGHDR, SFDVKD. After removal of 5 bases from V and 4 bases from J, the junction retains 4 bases not matched to a gene. From the cysteine up to the phenylalanine, the CDR3 has a length of 14 residues. Only CDR3 DNA remains: 42 bases, in frame from the first base. The time point label, read with the paper, signifies: baseline before first vaccination. The sample's treatment or condition, from its label and the paper: meningococcal conjugate vaccine given as trial control. Samples from vaccinated people were obtained from the UK trials COV001 and COV002, which included a single-blind randomized controlled phase 2/3 trial of AZD1222 (ChAdOx1 nCoV-19) in healthy adults. For TCRbeta chain sequencing, PBMC samples were collected from trial participants at day 0 and at day 28 after the second dose.

The CDR3 regions of human TCRbeta chains were subjected to immunosequencing. As for the authors' bioinformatics: TCRs in the repertoires were compared against a reference library of SARS-CoV-2-specific TCRs that had been generated with the MIRA antigen-specificity platform. Breadth was defined as the fraction of unique TCRs that were SARS-CoV-2-associated, and depth was defined as the fraction of total T cells that were SARS-CoV-2-associated. Using the MIRA data, each spike-specific TCR was mapped to the spike region that the TCR reacts to and placed in a CD4 or CD8 class. Log10-transformed breadth and depth values were compared by one-way ANOVA with Sidak's multiple comparisons tests. This immuneACCESS table, as held by TCRdb, lists in-frame sequences with V and J called but not all clones. Of the missing ones, under half trace to an unresolved V gene in checked studies; the others have no known cause. That table is the source of V, J and clone size, and D and trimming were worked out from the DNA. Here the sample has 130,000 or so clones; just over 90% occur a single time. Jointly, the top ten make up around 0.85% of the sample.

The sample comes from a study of T cell responses to AZD1222 COVID-19 vaccine (dated by TCRdb to the early 2020s). General notes on the study: A total of 233 trial participants underwent TCR sequencing, of whom 207 had received two doses of AZD1222 and around 25 had received two doses of the MenACWY control vaccine. Enrollment into the trials was organized by age into subgroups of 18-55, 56-69 and 70-plus years, and those subgroups contained roughly 140, 27 and 60 TCR-sequenced participants, respectively. Overall results and qualifications from the work: Because no day 14 peak-response samples were available, the repertoires could be characterized only after the peak T cell response. In the small 56-69-year group, the increase in depth fell short of significance, most likely because of low power. The vaccine-associated CD4 TCRs covered the entire spike protein, and the dominant responses fell in regions 160-218 and 743-854. Reportedly, almost half of the unique spike-specific TCRs recognized epitopes lying outside the regions that are mutated in the B.1.351 and B.1.1.7 variants. A significant rise in spike-specific TCR breadth and depth was observed after two AZD1222 doses relative to day 0 and relative to MenACWY recipients. Conclusions about previously exposed vaccinees are limited, since just six AZD1222 recipients were seropositive for SARS-CoV-2 at baseline. Participants were mostly white British, with more females than males. The authors suggested clonal diversity may have been underestimated.

The input for sequencing was peripheral blood, taken on day 0 of MenACWY control vaccination. The chain uses TRBV24-1 and TRBJ1-5, with 7 central nucleotides matching TRBD1. This receptor was identified in an adult in good health. CDR3 protein: CATSVTGANQPQHF. The nucleotides are TGTGCCACCAGTGTTACAGGGGCAAATCAGCCCCAGCATTTT.